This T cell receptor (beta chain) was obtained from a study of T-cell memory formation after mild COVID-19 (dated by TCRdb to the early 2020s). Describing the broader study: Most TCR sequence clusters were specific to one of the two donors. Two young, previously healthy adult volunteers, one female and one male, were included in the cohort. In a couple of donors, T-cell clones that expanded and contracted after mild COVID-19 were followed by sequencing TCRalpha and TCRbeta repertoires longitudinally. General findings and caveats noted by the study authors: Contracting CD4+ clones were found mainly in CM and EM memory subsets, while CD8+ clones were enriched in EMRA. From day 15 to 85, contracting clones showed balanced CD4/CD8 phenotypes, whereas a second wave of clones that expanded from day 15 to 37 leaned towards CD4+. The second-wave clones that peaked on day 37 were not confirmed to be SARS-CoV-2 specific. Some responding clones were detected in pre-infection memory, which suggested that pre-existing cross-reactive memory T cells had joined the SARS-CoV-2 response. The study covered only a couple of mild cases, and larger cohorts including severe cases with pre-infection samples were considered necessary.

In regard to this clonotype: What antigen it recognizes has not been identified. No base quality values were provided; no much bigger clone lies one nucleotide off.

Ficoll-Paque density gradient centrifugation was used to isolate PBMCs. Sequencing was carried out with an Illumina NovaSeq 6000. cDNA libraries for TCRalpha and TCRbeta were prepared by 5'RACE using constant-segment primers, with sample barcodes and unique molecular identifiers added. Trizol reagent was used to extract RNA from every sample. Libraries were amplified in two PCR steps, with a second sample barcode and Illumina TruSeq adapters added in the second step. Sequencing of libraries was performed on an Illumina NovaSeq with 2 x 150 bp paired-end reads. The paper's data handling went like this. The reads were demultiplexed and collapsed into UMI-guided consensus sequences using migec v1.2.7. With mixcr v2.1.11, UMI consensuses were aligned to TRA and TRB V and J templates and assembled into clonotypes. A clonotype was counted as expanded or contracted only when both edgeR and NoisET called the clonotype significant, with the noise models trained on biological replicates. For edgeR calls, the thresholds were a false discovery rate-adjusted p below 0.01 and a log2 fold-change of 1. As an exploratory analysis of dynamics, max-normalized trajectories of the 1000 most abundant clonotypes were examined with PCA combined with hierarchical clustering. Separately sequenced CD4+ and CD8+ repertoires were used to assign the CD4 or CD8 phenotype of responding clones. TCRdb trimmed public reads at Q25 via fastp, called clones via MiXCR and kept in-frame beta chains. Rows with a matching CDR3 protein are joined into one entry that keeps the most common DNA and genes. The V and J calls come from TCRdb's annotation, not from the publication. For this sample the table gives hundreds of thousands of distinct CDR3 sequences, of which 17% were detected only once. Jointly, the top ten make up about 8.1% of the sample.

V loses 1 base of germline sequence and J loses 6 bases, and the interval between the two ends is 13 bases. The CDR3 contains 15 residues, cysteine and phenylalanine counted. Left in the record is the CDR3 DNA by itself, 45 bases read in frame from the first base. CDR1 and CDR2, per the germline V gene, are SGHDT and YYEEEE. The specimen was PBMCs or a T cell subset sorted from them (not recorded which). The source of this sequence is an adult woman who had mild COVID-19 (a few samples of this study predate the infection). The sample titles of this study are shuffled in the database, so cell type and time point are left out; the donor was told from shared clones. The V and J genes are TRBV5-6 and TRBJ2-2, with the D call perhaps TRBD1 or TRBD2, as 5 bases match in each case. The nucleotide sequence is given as TGTGCCAGCAGCTTGACGGGGCATAACTCCGGGGAGCTGTTTTTT. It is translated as CASSLTGHNSGELFF.